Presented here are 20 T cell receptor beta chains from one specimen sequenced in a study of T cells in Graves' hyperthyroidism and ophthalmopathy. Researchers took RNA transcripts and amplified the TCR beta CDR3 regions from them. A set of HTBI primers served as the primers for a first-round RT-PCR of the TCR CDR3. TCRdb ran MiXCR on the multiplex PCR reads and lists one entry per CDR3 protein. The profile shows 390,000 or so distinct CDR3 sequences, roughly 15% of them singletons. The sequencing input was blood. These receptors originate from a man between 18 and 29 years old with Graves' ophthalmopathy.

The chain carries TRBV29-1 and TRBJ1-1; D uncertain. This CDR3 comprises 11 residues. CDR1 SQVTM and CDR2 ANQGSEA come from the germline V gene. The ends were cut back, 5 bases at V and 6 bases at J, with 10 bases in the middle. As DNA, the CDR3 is TGCAGCGTTATCAAGGGCCCTGAAGCTTTCTTT. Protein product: CSVIKGPEAFF.

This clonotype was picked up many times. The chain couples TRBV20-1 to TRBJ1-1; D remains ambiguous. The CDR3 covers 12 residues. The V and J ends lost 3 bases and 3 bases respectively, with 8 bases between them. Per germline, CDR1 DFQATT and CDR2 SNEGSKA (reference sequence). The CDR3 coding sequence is TGCAGTGCTAGGTTGGATCACACTGAAGCTTTCTTT. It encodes CSARLDHTEAFF.

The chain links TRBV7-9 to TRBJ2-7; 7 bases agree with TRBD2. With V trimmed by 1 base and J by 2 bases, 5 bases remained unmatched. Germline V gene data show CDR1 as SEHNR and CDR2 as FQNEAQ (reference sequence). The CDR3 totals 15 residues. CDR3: CASSLGKAGPYEQYF. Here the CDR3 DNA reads TGTGCCAGCAGCTTAGGGAAAGCGGGACCCTACGAGCAGTACTTC.

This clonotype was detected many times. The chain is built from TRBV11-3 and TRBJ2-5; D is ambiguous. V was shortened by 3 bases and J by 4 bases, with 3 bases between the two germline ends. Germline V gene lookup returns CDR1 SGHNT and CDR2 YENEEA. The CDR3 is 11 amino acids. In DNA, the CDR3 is TGTGCCAGCAGCTTTGCAGAGACCCAGTACTTC. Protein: CASSFAETQYF.

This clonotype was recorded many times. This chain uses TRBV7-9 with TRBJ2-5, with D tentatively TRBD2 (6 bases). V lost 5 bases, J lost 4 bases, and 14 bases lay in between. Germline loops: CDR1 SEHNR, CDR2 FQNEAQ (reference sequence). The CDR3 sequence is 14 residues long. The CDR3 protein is CASSAGGPGETQYF. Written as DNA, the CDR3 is TGTGCCAGCAGCGCCGGAGGGCCGGGAGAGACCCAGTACTTC.

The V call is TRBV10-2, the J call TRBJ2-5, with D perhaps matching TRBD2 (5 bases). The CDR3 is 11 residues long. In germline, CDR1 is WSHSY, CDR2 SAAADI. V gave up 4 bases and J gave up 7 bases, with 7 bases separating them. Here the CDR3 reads CASSGTGTQYF. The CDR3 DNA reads TGCGCCAGCAGTGGGACTGGGACCCAGTACTTC.

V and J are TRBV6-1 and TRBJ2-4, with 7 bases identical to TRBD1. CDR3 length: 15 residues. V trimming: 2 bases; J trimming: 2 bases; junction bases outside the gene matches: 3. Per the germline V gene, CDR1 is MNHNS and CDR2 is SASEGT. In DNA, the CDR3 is TGTGCCAGCAGTGAATTACAGGGGTCCAAAAACATTCAGTACTTC. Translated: CASSELQGSKNIQYF.

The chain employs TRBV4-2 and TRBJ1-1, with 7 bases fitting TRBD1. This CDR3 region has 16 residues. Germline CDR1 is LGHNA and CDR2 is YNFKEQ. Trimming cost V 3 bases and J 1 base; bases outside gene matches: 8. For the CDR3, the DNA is TGTGCCAGCAGCCATTTACAGGGGCTCGAGAACACTGAAGCTTTCTTT. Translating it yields CASSHLQGLENTEAFF.

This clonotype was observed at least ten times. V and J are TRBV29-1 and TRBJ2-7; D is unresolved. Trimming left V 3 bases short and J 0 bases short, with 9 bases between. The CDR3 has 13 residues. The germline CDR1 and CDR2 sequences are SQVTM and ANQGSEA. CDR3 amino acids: CSVEGFSSYEQYF. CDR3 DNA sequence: TGCAGCGTTGAGGGGTTCAGCTCCTACGAGCAGTACTTC.

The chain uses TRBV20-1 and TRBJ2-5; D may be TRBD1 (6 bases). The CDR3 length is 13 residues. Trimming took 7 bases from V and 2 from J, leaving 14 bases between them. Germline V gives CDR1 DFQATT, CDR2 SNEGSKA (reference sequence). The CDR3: CSVPGQIQETQYF. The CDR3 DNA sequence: TGCAGTGTCCCAGGACAGATTCAAGAGACCCAGTACTTC.

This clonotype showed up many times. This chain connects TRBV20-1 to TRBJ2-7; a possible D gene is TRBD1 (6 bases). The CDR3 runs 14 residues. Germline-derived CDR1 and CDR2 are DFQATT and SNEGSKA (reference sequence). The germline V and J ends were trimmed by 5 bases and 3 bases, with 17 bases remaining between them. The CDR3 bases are TGCAGTGCTTTAACAGGGACAACCCACTACGAGCAGTACTTC. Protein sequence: CSALTGTTHYEQYF.

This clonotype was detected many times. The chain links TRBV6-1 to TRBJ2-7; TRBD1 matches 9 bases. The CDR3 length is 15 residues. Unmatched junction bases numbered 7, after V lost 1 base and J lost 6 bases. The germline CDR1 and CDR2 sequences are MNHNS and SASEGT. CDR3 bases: TGTGCCAGCAGTGAAGAGGGGGACAGGGTGATCGAGCAGTACTTC. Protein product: CASSEEGDRVIEQYF.

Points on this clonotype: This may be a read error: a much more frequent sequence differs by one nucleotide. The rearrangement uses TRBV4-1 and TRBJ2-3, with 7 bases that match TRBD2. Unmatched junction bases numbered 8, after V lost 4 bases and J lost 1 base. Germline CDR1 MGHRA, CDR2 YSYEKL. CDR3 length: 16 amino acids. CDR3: CASSRVQGGGTDTQYF. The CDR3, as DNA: TGCGCCAGCAGCCGGGTGCAGGGAGGGGGCACAGATACGCAGTATTTT.

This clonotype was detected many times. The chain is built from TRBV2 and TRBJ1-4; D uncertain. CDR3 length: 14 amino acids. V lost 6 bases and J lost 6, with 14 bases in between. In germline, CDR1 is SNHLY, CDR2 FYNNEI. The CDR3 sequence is CASSSSYTDEKLFF. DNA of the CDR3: TGTGCCAGCAGCTCCTCCTACACGGATGAAAAACTGTTTTTT.

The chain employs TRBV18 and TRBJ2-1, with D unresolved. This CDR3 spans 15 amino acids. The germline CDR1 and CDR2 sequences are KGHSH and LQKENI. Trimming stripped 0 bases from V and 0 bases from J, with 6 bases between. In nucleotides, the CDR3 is TGTGCCAGCTCACCACCCAAAGGCTCCTACAATGAGCAGTTCTTC. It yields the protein CASSPPKGSYNEQFF.

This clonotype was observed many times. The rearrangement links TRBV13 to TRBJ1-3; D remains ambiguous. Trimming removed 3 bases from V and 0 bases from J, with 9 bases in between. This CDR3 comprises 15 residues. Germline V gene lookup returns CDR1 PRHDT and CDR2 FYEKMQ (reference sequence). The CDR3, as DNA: TGTGCCAGCAGCTTCCAAACGAGCTCTGGAAACACCATATATTTT. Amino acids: CASSFQTSSGNTIYF.

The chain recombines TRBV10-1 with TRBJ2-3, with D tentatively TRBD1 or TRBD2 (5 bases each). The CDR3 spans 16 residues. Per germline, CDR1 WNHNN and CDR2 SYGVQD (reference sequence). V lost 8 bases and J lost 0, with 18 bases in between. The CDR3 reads CASSPGGGTSTDTQYF. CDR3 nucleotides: TGCGCCAGCTCCCCGGGTGGGGGTACTAGCACAGATACGCAGTATTTT.

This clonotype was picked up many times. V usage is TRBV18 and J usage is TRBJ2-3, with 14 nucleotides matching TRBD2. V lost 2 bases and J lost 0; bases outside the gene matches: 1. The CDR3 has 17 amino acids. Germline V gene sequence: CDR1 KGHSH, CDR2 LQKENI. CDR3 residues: CASSPRLAGGSTDTQYF. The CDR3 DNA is TGTGCCAGCTCACCAAGACTAGCGGGAGGGAGCACAGATACGCAGTATTTT.

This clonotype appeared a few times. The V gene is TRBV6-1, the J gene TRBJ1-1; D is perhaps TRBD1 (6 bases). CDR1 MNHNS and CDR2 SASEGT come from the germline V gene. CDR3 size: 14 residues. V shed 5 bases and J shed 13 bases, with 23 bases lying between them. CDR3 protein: CASSYGSGEGFGFF. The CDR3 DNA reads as TGTGCCAGCAGTTACGGGTCAGGGGAGGGTTTTGGTTTCTTT.

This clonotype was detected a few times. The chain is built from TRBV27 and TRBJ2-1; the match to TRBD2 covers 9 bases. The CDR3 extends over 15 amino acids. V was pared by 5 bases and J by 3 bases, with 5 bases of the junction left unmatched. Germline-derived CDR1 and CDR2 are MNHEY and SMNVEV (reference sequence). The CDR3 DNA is TGTGCCAGCAGTACGCTGACTAGCGGCTACAATGAGCAGTTCTTC. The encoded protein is CASSTLTSGYNEQFF.